The entry below describes one T cell receptor (beta chain). This clone's antigen is unknown. No much larger clone exists at a distance of one base, and base qualities are not known. From the germline V gene, CDR1 is SNHLY and CDR2 is FYNNEI. V was cut back by 2 bases and J by 3 bases, leaving a gap of 8 bases between them. Measured from the cysteine to the phenylalanine, the CDR3 is 14 residues long. Just CDR3 DNA is preserved here, 42 bases in frame from base 1. In the paper's terms, the time point label means: baseline before first vaccination. The vaccinee samples were drawn from two UK trials, COV001 and COV002, one of which was a single-blind randomized controlled phase 2/3 trial testing AZD1222 (ChAdOx1 nCoV-19) in healthy adults. For TCRbeta chain sequencing, PBMC samples were collected from trial participants at day 0 and at day 28 after the second dose. This specimen comes from a study of T cell responses to AZD1222 COVID-19 vaccine listed by TCRdb under 2021. A note on the overall study: AZD1222 recipients whose second dose came at about 4 weeks and those whose second dose came at about 12 weeks were combined into one group, since spike-specific TCR depth and breadth did not differ between the two schedules. Trial participants were enrolled by age into 18-55, 56-69 and 70-plus year subgroups, with 148, 28 and 57 TCR-sequenced participants respectively. TCR sequencing covered 233 trial participants: 207 given two doses of AZD1222 and 26 given two doses of MenACWY control vaccine.

The CDR3 regions of human TCRbeta chains were subjected to immunosequencing. Per the source publication's procedure: TCRs in the repertoires were compared against a reference library of SARS-CoV-2-specific TCRs that had been generated with the MIRA antigen-specificity platform. Breadth meant the fraction of unique TCRs that were SARS-CoV-2-associated, whereas depth meant the fraction of total T cells that were SARS-CoV-2-associated. Each spike-specific TCR was assigned to its reactive spike region and to a CD4 or CD8 class using the MIRA data. Log10-transformed breadth and depth values were compared by one-way ANOVA with Sidak's multiple comparisons tests. This is the immuneACCESS table as TCRdb keeps it, with only in-frame sequences that have V and J called. A part of the clones is gone; compared with another copy, unresolved V genes explain less than half, and the rest is unexplained. Clonal size and the V and J genes are those of that table, whereas D and trimming came from the DNA. The sample data list under 200,000 clones, and approximately 91% of these were observed just once. The ten largest clones add up to nearly 1% of the sample.

Study-level results and caveats: The 56-69-year group was small, and its depth increase did not reach significance, likely because of low power. After two AZD1222 doses, both the breadth and the depth of spike-specific TCRs were significantly higher than at day 0 and than in MenACWY recipients. Conclusions about previously exposed vaccinees are limited, since just five or six AZD1222 recipients were seropositive for SARS-CoV-2 at baseline. Vaccine-associated CD4 TCRs spanned the whole spike protein, with dominant responses in regions 160-218 and 743-854. Because no day 14 peak-response samples were available, the repertoires could be characterized only after the peak T cell response. Reportedly, almost half of the unique spike-specific TCRs recognized epitopes lying outside the regions that are mutated in the B.1.351 and B.1.1.7 variants. Participants were mostly white British, with more females than males. The authors suggested clonal diversity may have been underestimated.

The clonotype comes from an adult in good health. The rearranged chain carries TRBV2 and TRBJ1-5; too little of a D gene remains to name it. The source was peripheral blood, collected on day 0 of AZD1222 vaccination. At the DNA level, the sequence is TGTGCCAGCAGTGAAACGGCCATCAATCAGCCCCAGCATTTT. It translates to CASSETAINQPQHF. Here the CDR3 is joined to the reference TRBV2 and TRBJ1-5 genes, and the full variable domain is: EPEVTQTPSHQVTQMGQEVILRCVPISNHLYFYWYRQILGQKVEFLVSFYNNEISEKSEIFDDQFSVERPDGSNFTLKIRSTKLEDSAMYFCASSETAINQPQHFGDGTRLSIL.